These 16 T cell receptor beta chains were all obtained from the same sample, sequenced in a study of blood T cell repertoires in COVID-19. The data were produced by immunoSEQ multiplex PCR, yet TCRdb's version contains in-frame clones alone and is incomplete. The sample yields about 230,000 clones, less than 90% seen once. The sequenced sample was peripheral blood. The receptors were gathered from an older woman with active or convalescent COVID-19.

DNA for the CDR3: TGTGCCAGCAGCCAAAATAGCGGGGGAGACACCGGGGAGCTGTTTTTT. Translated: CASSQNSGGDTGELFF. The chain couples TRBV3-1 (or the pseudogene TRBV3-2) to TRBJ2-2; 9 nucleotides match TRBD2. CDR1 is LGHDT, CDR2 YNNKEL, per germline (reference sequence). With 2 bases clipped from V and 3 bases from J, the junction kept 4 bases outside the gene matches. The CDR3 has 16 amino acids.

The CDR3 DNA reads TGTGCCAGCTCACCAGACAGGGAAGAGACCCAGTACTTC. Amino acids: CASSPDREETQYF. The V and J genes are TRBV18 and TRBJ2-5; TRBD1 agrees at 7 bases. Germline V gives CDR1 KGHSH, CDR2 LQKENI. The length of the CDR3 is 13 residues. V lost 2 bases to trimming and J lost 3 bases; unmatched junction nucleotides: 0.

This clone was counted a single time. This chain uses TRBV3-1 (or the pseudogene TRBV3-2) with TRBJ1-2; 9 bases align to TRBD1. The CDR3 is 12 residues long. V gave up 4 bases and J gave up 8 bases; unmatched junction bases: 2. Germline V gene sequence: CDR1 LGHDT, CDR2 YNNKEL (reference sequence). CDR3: CASSRDRDGYTF. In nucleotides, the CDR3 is TGTGCCAGCAGCCGGGACAGGGACGGCTACACCTTC.

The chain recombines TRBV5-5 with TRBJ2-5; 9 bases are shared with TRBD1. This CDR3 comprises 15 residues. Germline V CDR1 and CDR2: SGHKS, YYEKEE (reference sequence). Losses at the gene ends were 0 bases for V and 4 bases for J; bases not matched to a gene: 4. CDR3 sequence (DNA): TGTGCCAGCAGCTTGGGGACAGGGGACTTAGAGACCCAGTACTTC. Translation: CASSLGTGDLETQYF. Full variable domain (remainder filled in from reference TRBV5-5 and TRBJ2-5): DAGVTQSPTHLIKTRGQQVTLRCSPISGHKSVSWYQQVLGQGPQFIFQYYEKEERGRGNFPDRFSARQFPNYSSELNVNALLLGDSALYLCASSLGTGDLETQYFGPGTRLLVL.

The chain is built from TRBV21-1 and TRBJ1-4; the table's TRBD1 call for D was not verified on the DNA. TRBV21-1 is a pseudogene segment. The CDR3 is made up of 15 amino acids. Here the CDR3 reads CASSKETGVNEKLFF. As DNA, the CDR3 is TGTGCCAGCAGCAAAGAGACAGGGGTTAATGAAAAACTGTTTTTT.

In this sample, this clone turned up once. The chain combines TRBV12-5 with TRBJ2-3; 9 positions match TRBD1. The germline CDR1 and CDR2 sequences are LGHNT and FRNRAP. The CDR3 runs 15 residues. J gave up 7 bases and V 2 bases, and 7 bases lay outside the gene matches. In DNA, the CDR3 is TGTGCTAGTGGTTTGCTCACAGGGGGCCCTCATACGCAGTATTTT. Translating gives CASGLLTGGPHTQYF.

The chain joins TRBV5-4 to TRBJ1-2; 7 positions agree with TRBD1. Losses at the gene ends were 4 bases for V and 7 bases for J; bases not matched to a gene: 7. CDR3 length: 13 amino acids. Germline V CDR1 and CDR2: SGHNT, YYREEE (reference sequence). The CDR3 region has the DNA TGTGCCAGCAGCCCGGACAGGTCCGTTGGCTACACCTTC. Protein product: CASSPDRSVGYTF. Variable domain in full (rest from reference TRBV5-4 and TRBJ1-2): ETGVTQSPTHLIKTRGQQVTLRCSSQSGHNTVSWYQQALGQGPQFIFQYYREEENGRGNFPPRFSGLQFPNYSSELNVNALELDDSALYLCASSPDRSVGYTFGSGTRLTVV.

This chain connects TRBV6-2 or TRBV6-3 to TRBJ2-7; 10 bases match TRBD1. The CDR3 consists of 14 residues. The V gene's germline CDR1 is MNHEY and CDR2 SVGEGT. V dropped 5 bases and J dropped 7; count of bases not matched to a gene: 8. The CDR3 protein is CASSPGTGAKEQYF. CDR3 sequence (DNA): TGTGCCAGCAGTCCCGGGACAGGGGCAAAGGAGCAGTACTTC.

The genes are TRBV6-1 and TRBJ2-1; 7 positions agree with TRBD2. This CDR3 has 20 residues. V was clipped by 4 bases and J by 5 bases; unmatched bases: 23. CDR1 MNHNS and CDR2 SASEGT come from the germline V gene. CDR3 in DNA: TGTGCCAGCAGTGGACCGGGGGGAGGGGTCTTCCCGAGCCCGGACAATGAGCAGTTCTTC. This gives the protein CASSGPGGGVFPSPDNEQFF.

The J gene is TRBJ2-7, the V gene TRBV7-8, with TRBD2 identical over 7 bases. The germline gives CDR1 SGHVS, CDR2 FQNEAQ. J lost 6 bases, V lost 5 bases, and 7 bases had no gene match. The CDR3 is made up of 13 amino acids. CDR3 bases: TGTGCCAGCAGCCTCGGGAGGTCAGCCGAGCAGTACTTC. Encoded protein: CASSLGRSAEQYF.

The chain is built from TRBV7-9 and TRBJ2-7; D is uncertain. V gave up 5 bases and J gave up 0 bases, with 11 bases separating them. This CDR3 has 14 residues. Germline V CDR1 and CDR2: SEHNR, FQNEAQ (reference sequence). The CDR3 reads CASSPQSDSYEQYF. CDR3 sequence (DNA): TGTGCCAGCAGCCCCCAGAGCGACTCCTACGAGCAGTACTTC. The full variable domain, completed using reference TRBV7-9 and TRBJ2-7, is DTGVSQNPRHKITKRGQNVTFRCDPISEHNRLYWYRQTLGQGPEFLTYFQNEAQLEKSRLLSDRFSAERPKGSFSTLEIQRTEQGDSAMYLCASSPQSDSYEQYFGPGTRLTVT.

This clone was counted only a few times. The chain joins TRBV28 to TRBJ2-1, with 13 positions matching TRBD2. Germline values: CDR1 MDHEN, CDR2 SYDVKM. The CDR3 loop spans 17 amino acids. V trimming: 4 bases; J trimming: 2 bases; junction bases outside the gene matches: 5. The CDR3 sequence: CASSSGLAGAPYNEQFF. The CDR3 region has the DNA TGTGCCAGCAGTTCAGGACTAGCGGGGGCTCCCTACAATGAGCAGTTCTTC. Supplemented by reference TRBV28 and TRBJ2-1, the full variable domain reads DVKVTQSSRYLVKRTGEKVFLECVQDMDHENMFWYRQDPGLGLRLIYFSYDVKMKEKGDIPEGYSVSREKKERFSLILESASTNQTSMYLCASSSGLAGAPYNEQFFGPGTRLTVL.

Written as DNA, the CDR3 is TGTGCAAGTCGCTTGGCCTTCCGGAGCGGGAGCAATGAGCAGTTCTTC. As protein: CASRLAFRSGSNEQFF. This chain joins TRBV12-2 and TRBJ2-1; the table's D call, TRBD2, has no DNA check behind it. TRBV12-2 is a pseudogene locus. This CDR3 has 16 amino acids.

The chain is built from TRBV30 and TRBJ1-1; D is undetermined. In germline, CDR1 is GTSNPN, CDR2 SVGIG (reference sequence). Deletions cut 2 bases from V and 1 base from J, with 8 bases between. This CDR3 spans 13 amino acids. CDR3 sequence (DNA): TGTGCCTGGAGTCCCATTTCGAACACTGAAGCTTTCTTT. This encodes CAWSPISNTEAFF.

The CDR3: CASSTPEGTPRGKLFF. CDR3 DNA sequence: TGTGCCAGCAGTACCCCTGAGGGGACTCCGAGGGGAAAACTGTTTTTT. The chain is built from TRBV2 and TRBJ1-4; D possibly corresponds to TRBD1 (5 bases). Germline CDR1 and CDR2: SNHLY and FYNNEI. The CDR3 spans 16 residues. The ends were cut back, 5 bases at V and 10 bases at J, with 23 bases in the middle.

The CDR3 sequence: CASSVDSYSNQPQHF. The DNA for the CDR3 is TGTGCCAGCAGTGTAGACAGCTATAGCAATCAGCCCCAGCATTTT. The chain carries TRBV27 and TRBJ1-5, with D tentatively TRBD1 (5 bases). Trimming left V 5 bases short and J 0 bases short, with 11 bases between. The germline V gene has CDR1 MNHEY and CDR2 SMNVEV (reference sequence). CDR3 length: 15 amino acids.